This entry lists 18 T cell receptor beta chains sequenced from one sample in a study of radiation and T cells in renal cell carcinoma. The assay was immunoSEQ multiplex PCR, and TCRdb's table has in-frame clones only and misses some. The table shows fewer than 20,000 clones, with less than 65% occurring only once. Noted treatment: 15 Gy SBRT to primary tumor, nephrectomy 4 weeks later. This sample comprised tumor tissue, obtained from a patient whose treatment included radiotherapy and nephrectomy. All receptors derive from a middle-aged man with renal cell carcinoma.

The rearrangement links TRBV25-1 to TRBJ1-1, with a weak D call TRBD1 (6 bases). The ends were cut back, 5 bases at V and 2 bases at J, with 12 bases in the middle. The CDR3 sequence is 14 residues long. From germline, CDR1 is MGHDK and CDR2 SYGVNS. CDR3 coding DNA: TGTGCCAGCAGTCCCCCGACAGGTAACACTGAAGCTTTCTTT. Protein product: CASSPPTGNTEAFF. The full variable domain, rest sourced from reference TRBV25-1 and TRBJ1-1, is EADIYQTPRYLVIGTGKKITLECSQTMGHDKMYWYQQDPGMELHLIHYSYGVNSTEKGDLSSESTVSRIRTEHFPLTLESARPSHTSQYLCASSPPTGNTEAFFGQGTRLTVV.

The CDR3 spells CASSLRTGTDNEKLFF. The CDR3 region has the DNA TGTGCCAGCAGCTTGCGTACCGGGACCGATAATGAAAAACTGTTTTTT. V gene TRBV5-4 combines with J gene TRBJ1-4; TRBD1 might be the D (5 bases). Looked up from germline, CDR1 is SGHNT and CDR2 is YYREEE (reference sequence). Between the trimmed V and J ends, which lost 1 base and 4 bases, there was a span of 14 bases. This CDR3 is 16 amino acids long.

The J gene is TRBJ2-7, the V gene TRBV5-1; TRBD1 matches at 9 bases. The V gene end was trimmed by 0 bases and the J gene end by 1 base; junction bases not matched to a gene: 5. CDR1 is SGHRS and CDR2 is YFSETQ in the germline V gene. This CDR3 contains 16 residues. DNA of the CDR3: TGCGCCAGCAGCTTGGACGGGACAGGGAATTCCTACGAGCAGTACTTC. This codes for CASSLDGTGNSYEQYF.

V and J are TRBV2 and TRBJ1-1; D is undetermined. Germline V CDR1 and CDR2: SNHLY, FYNNEI. The ends were cut back, 3 bases at V and 8 bases at J, with 16 bases in the middle. The CDR3 spans 14 residues. CDR3 loop: CASSEGRVGAEAFF. CDR3 bases: TGTGCCAGCAGTGAGGGTAGAGTGGGAGCAGAAGCTTTCTTT.

The chain combines TRBV7-8 with TRBJ2-2; D is possibly TRBD1 (6 bases). V was trimmed by 1 base and J by 0 bases, leaving 15 bases between them. This CDR3 is 18 amino acids long. The V gene's germline CDR1 is SGHVS and CDR2 FQNEAQ. CDR3 nucleotide sequence: TGTGCCAGCAGCTTAGTTAATCAGGGGCGAGCGAACACCGGGGAGCTGTTTTTT. Amino acids: CASSLVNQGRANTGELFF.

The chain carries TRBV5-4 and TRBJ1-4; D gene unclear. The length of the CDR3 is 15 residues. Germline loops: CDR1 SGHNT, CDR2 YYREEE (reference sequence). V was trimmed by 2 bases and J by 3 bases, leaving 11 bases between them. The CDR3 coding sequence is TGTGCCAGCAGCTTAAACGGACTATCTAATGAAAAACTGTTTTTT. Translating gives CASSLNGLSNEKLFF.

This clone has more than one count but fewer than ten. The genes are TRBV7-9 and TRBJ2-1; D possibly matches TRBD1 or TRBD2 (5 bases each). Germline V gives CDR1 SEHNR, CDR2 FQNEAQ (reference sequence). V was trimmed by 5 bases and J by 8 bases, leaving 19 bases between them. This CDR3 has 15 amino acids. The CDR3 here is CASSPPGLGSHEQFF. The CDR3 nucleotides read TGTGCCAGCAGCCCACCGGGGCTAGGTTCCCATGAGCAGTTCTTC.

The chain recombines TRBV5-1 with TRBJ1-1, with D perhaps matching TRBD1 (6 bases). CDR3 length: 13 amino acids. The V end lost 6 bases, the J end lost 6 bases, and 15 bases lay between the germline ends. Germline V gene lookup returns CDR1 SGHRS and CDR2 YFSETQ. As DNA, the CDR3 is TGCGCCAGCACCCGAGGGGGTTTATCTGAAGCTTTCTTT. Its protein product is CASTRGGLSEAFF.

In this sample, this clone is large (0.1 to 1%). This chain uses TRBV19 with TRBJ2-1, with D perhaps TRBD1 (6 bases). CDR3 length: 16 residues. Germline lookup yields CDR1 LNHDA and CDR2 SQIVND (reference sequence). V was trimmed by 5 bases and J by 6 bases, leaving 20 bases between them. The CDR3 protein is CASSLFKGGLSNEQFF. Here the CDR3 DNA reads TGTGCCAGTAGTCTCTTCAAAGGGGGATTGAGCAATGAGCAGTTCTTC.

V usage is TRBV5-4 and J usage is TRBJ2-2, with 9 bases lining up with TRBD1. The CDR3 totals 15 residues. Germline CDR1 SGHNT, CDR2 YYREEE (reference sequence). The J segment lost 1 base and the V segment lost 5 bases, leaving 3 bases of the junction unmatched. This chain's CDR3 is CASSPDRGNTGELFF. The DNA of the CDR3 is TGTGCCAGCAGTCCGGACAGGGGGAACACCGGGGAGCTGTTTTTT.

J is TRBJ2-1 and V is TRBV9; 7 bases align to TRBD1. The V gene's germline CDR1 is SGDLS and CDR2 YYNGEE. This CDR3 comprises 14 residues. V lost 7 bases, J lost 5 bases, and 9 bases stayed unmatched. The CDR3 here is CASATGQTHNEQFF. For the CDR3, the DNA is TGTGCCAGCGCCACGGGACAGACACACAATGAGCAGTTCTTC.

The chain employs TRBV14 and TRBJ1-2; D is undetermined. V was pared by 4 bases and J by 1 base, with 16 bases between. The CDR3 covers 16 residues. The germline V gene has CDR1 SGHDN and CDR2 FVKESK. CDR3 region: CASSPKRRTGNYGYTF. CDR3 sequence (DNA): TGTGCCAGCAGCCCGAAACGTCGGACCGGTAACTATGGCTACACCTTC.

The V gene is TRBV4-1, the J gene TRBJ1-3, with D perhaps matching TRBD1 (6 bases). This CDR3 has 14 residues. With 4 bases removed from V and 3 bases from J, the gap between germline ends came to 10 bases. Germline assignment: CDR1 MGHRA and CDR2 YSYEKL. The CDR3 nucleotides read TGCGCCAGCAGCCTCCAACAGGGTGGAAACACCATATATTTT. Protein: CASSLQQGGNTIYF.

The chain combines TRBV30 with TRBJ2-5; 10 nucleotides match TRBD1. CDR3 length: 14 amino acids. Germline V lookup: CDR1 GTSNPN, CDR2 SVGIG (reference sequence). V trimming: 5 bases; J trimming: 5 bases; junction bases outside the gene matches: 8. CDR3: CAWCTGTGEETQYF. The CDR3 nucleotides are TGTGCCTGGTGTACCGGGACAGGGGAGGAGACCCAGTACTTC.

The chain couples TRBV9 to TRBJ1-3; D may be TRBD1 (5 bases). The CDR3 totals 14 residues. Germline V gene data show CDR1 as SGDLS and CDR2 as YYNGEE. V lost 3 bases and J lost 3, with 10 bases in between. CDR3 residues: CASSAGTDGNTIYF. The CDR3 DNA follows: TGTGCCAGCAGCGCCGGGACTGATGGAAACACCATATATTTT.

The rearrangement uses TRBV7-2 and TRBJ2-7, with D perhaps being TRBD1 or TRBD2 (5 bases each). Trimming took 4 bases from V and 3 from J, leaving 16 bases between them. CDR1 and CDR2 from the germline V gene are SGHTA and FQGNSA. This CDR3 is 15 amino acids long. CDR3 loop: CASSWGGGSIYEQYF. The CDR3 DNA follows: TGTGCCAGCAGCTGGGGCGGAGGTTCGATCTACGAGCAGTACTTC.

The V and J genes are TRBV6-1 and TRBJ2-6; no definite D call. Germline assignment: CDR1 MNHNS and CDR2 SASEGT. Between the trimmed V and J ends, which lost 7 bases and 3 bases, there was a span of 10 bases. The CDR3 is 14 amino acids. This chain's CDR3 is CASNRDFGANVLTF. The CDR3 coding sequence is TGTGCCAGCAATAGGGATTTTGGGGCCAACGTCCTGACTTTC.

The V and J genes are TRBV27 and TRBJ1-2; D is unclear. The ends were cut back, 5 bases at V and 8 bases at J, with 12 bases in the middle. CDR1 and CDR2 (germline): MNHEY, SMNVEV (reference sequence). The CDR3 loop spans 12 amino acids. CDR3 region: CASSPLGGGYTF. CDR3 DNA sequence: TGTGCCAGCAGTCCCCTGGGAGGCGGCTACACCTTC.